A single sample gave rise to the 19 T cell receptor beta chains below, sequenced in a study of cytotoxic CD8 clonotypes in ibrutinib-treated CLL. Assay used: immunoSEQ multiplex PCR; TCRdb lists only in-frame clones, some missing. This sample has some 200,000 clones; roughly 77% occur once, and the top ten carry about 6.4%. Material: PBMCs, obtained after 12 months of ibrutinib treatment. The receptor set was obtained from a human donor with chronic lymphocytic leukemia.

The genes are TRBV19 and TRBJ1-3; TRBD1 matches at 8 bases. Germline values: CDR1 LNHDA, CDR2 SQIVND (reference sequence). The CDR3 totals 14 residues. The V and J ends lost 10 bases and 3 bases, in that order; junction bases with no gene match: 8. The CDR3 reads CATKDRGGGNTIYF. CDR3 nucleotides: TGTGCCACAAAAGACAGGGGAGGTGGAAACACCATATATTTT.

This clone has just one count. The chain couples TRBV5-6 to TRBJ1-5; a weak D match, TRBD1 (6 bases). The CDR3 sequence is 19 residues long. CDR1 SGHDT and CDR2 YYEEEE come from the germline V gene. V lost 4 bases, J lost 1 base, and 24 bases lay in between. The CDR3 sequence: CASSQLGGQASKSNQPQHF. The CDR3 DNA follows: TGTGCCAGCAGCCAGTTGGGGGGGCAGGCTAGTAAGAGCAATCAGCCCCAGCATTTT.

The chain uses TRBV30 and TRBJ2-7, with 7 positions matching TRBD1. J gave up 11 bases and V 0 bases, and 7 bases lay outside the gene matches. The CDR3 extends over 12 amino acids. Germline CDR1 and CDR2: GTSNPN and SVGIG (reference sequence). The CDR3: CAWSVQGSSKYF. CDR3 bases: TGTGCCTGGAGTGTACAGGGGTCCTCAAAGTACTTC.

The chain has TRBV11-1 and TRBJ2-1, with a tentative D call TRBD2 (5 bases). Germline CDR1 and CDR2: SGHAT and FQDESV (reference sequence). V was pared by 0 bases and J by 9 bases, with 15 bases between. The CDR3 spans 15 residues. Here the CDR3 reads CASSLAGSLLGEQFF. The CDR3 DNA sequence: TGTGCCAGCAGCTTAGCGGGGAGTCTCCTAGGTGAGCAGTTCTTC.

The V gene is TRBV6-1, the J gene TRBJ1-2, with D perhaps matching TRBD1 (5 bases). Trimming cost V 4 bases and J 2 bases, with 14 bases left between them. The CDR3 is 15 amino acids. The germline V gene encodes CDR1 MNHNS and CDR2 SASEGT. The DNA for the CDR3 is TGTGCCAGCAGTGCCCGGACAACTGGGAACTATGGCTACACCTTC. It is translated as CASSARTTGNYGYTF.

This clone is a singleton in its sample. The chain recombines TRBV7-9 with TRBJ1-1; 8 bases are a match to TRBD1. V dropped 5 bases and J dropped 5; count of bases not matched to a gene: 13. This CDR3 is built from 16 residues. CDR1 and CDR2 (germline): SEHNR, FQNEAQ (reference sequence). The CDR3 DNA is TGTGCCAGCAGCCGTCCGGTGACAGGGGCGAGGACTGAAGCTTTCTTT. Amino acid sequence: CASSRPVTGARTEAFF. Supplemented by reference TRBV7-9 and TRBJ1-1, the full variable domain reads DTGVSQNPRHKITKRGQNVTFRCDPISEHNRLYWYRQTLGQGPEFLTYFQNEAQLEKSRLLSDRFSAERPKGSFSTLEIQRTEQGDSAMYLCASSRPVTGARTEAFFGQGTRLTVV.

Regarding this clone: Other nucleotide sequences in the sample specify the same CDR3. The gene calls are TRBV30 and TRBJ2-6; D ambiguous. This CDR3 has 14 residues. Per the germline V gene, CDR1 is GTSNPN and CDR2 is SVGIG (reference sequence). The V gene lost 8 bases and the J gene lost 2 bases, with 13 bases spanning the gap. The CDR3 region is CAMRGSAGANVLTF. The CDR3 DNA reads TGTGCCATGCGAGGCAGCGCTGGGGCCAACGTCCTGACTTTC. Based on the CDR3 plus reference TRBV30 and TRBJ2-6, the full variable domain is SQTIHQWPATLVQPVGSPLSLECTVEGTSNPNLYWYRQAAGRGLQLLFYSVGIGQISSEVPQNLSASRPQDRQFILSSKKLLLSDSGFYLCAMRGSAGANVLTFGAGSRLTVL.

Only a few counts were recorded for this clone. For the CDR3, the DNA is TGTGCCACCAGCAGAGGGGACAGGGGGAAGCAGTACTTC. This encodes CATSRGDRGKQYF. J is TRBJ2-7 and V is TRBV15; 11 bases are shared with TRBD1. Losses at the gene ends were 1 base for V and 8 bases for J; bases not matched to a gene: 1. The CDR3 is made up of 13 amino acids. The germline V gene encodes CDR1 LNHNV and CDR2 YYDKDF (reference sequence).

V usage is TRBV18 and J usage is TRBJ2-7; no firm D call. CDR1 is KGHSH and CDR2 is LQKENI in the germline V gene. The CDR3 covers 12 residues. V was cut by 4 bases and J by 4 bases, with 8 bases left in between. CDR3 loop: CASSLLRYEQYF. CDR3 coding DNA: TGTGCCAGCTCACTCTTGCGTTACGAGCAGTACTTC.

This clone was seen a handful of times. V usage is TRBV6-1 and J usage is TRBJ2-1; the D gene is possibly TRBD1 (5 bases). Trimming shortened V by 1 base and J by 2 bases, and 12 bases separated the two germline ends. Germline loops: CDR1 MNHNS, CDR2 SASEGT. CDR3 size: 16 residues. CDR3 in amino acids: CASSEGAGSPYNEQFF. The CDR3 DNA sequence: TGTGCCAGCAGTGAAGGAGCAGGGTCCCCCTACAATGAGCAGTTCTTC.

This clone was found once. This chain uses TRBV11-2 with TRBJ2-3; 9 bases are a match to TRBD1. The CDR3 has 16 residues. CDR1 SGHAT and CDR2 FQNNGV come from the germline V gene. V lost 4 bases and J lost 1; bases outside the gene matches: 6. The CDR3 DNA sequence: TGTGCCAGCAGCTACAACAGGGGGCTTGGCACAGATACGCAGTATTTT. Translated: CASSYNRGLGTDTQYF.

CDR3 region: CASNFGLAYNEQFF. CDR3 bases: TGTGCCAGTAATTTCGGACTAGCGTACAATGAGCAGTTCTTC. The rearrangement uses TRBV19 and TRBJ2-1, with 9 bases identical to TRBD2. The CDR3 covers 14 residues. Germline assignment: CDR1 LNHDA and CDR2 SQIVND (reference sequence). The ends lost 7 bases at V and 4 bases at J; junction bases unmatched: 5. Supplemented by reference TRBV19 and TRBJ2-1, the full variable domain reads DGGITQSPKYLFRKEGQNVTLSCEQNLNHDAMYWYRQDPGQGLRLIYYSQIVNDFQKGDIAEGYSVSREKKESFPLTVTSAQKNPTAFYLCASNFGLAYNEQFFGPGTRLTVL.

In this sample, this clone turned up a few times. The rearrangement uses TRBV4-2 and TRBJ1-1; D is unclear. The length of the CDR3 is 12 residues. With 3 bases removed from V and 2 bases from J, the gap between germline ends came to 4 bases. Germline CDR1 reads LGHNA; CDR2 reads YNFKEQ. The DNA of the CDR3 is TGTGCCAGCAGCCACGGTAACACTGAAGCTTTCTTT. This codes for CASSHGNTEAFF.

This clone came up a few times. The CDR3 sequence is CATQPFNRGKGSAFF. The CDR3 bases are TGTGCCACCCAACCCTTTAACAGGGGCAAGGGATCAGCTTTCTTT. The chain combines TRBV6-5 with TRBJ1-1; TRBD1 aligns across 7 bases. Looked up from germline, CDR1 is MNHEY and CDR2 is SVGAGI. The CDR3 runs 15 residues. J gave up 10 bases and V 10 bases, and 21 bases lay outside the gene matches.

The chain carries TRBV5-1 and TRBJ1-4, with 9 bases lining up with TRBD1. The ends lost 0 bases at V and 6 bases at J; junction bases unmatched: 6. Germline V gives CDR1 SGHRS, CDR2 YFSETQ. This CDR3 contains 16 residues. Here the CDR3 DNA reads TGCGCCAGCAGCTTGGGAGGAGGACAGGGGTATGAAAAACTGTTTTTT. This encodes CASSLGGGQGYEKLFF.

This clone was seen a handful of times. V usage is TRBV18 and J usage is TRBJ2-5, with TRBD2 as a possible D gene (6 bases). Trimming pared 4 bases from V and 1 base from J, leaving 7 bases between. This CDR3 region has 13 residues. Germline V gene data show CDR1 as KGHSH and CDR2 as LQKENI. The CDR3 reads CASSLGLQETQYF. In DNA form, the CDR3 reads TGTGCCAGCTCACTGGGACTCCAAGAGACCCAGTACTTC.

This clone appeared a few times. The CDR3 sequence is CASSSEDYGYTF. CDR3 coding DNA: TGTGCCAGCAGCTCGGAGGACTATGGCTACACCTTC. V and J are TRBV11-2 and TRBJ1-2, with D uncertain. Germline CDR1 and CDR2: SGHAT and FQNNGV. Trimming cost V 4 bases and J 3 bases, with 6 bases left between them. This CDR3 has 12 amino acids.

This clone appeared a few times. The V call is TRBV7-3, the J call TRBJ1-2; weak D call: TRBD1 (5 bases). The CDR3 is 14 amino acids. Trimming pared 1 base from V and 3 bases from J, leaving 9 bases between. Germline CDR1 reads SGHTA; CDR2 reads FQGTGA. This CDR3 is CASSLKGSDYGYTF. CDR3 nucleotide sequence: TGTGCCAGCAGCTTAAAGGGGAGTGACTATGGCTACACCTTC.

This chain connects TRBV12-5 to TRBJ1-3, with D perhaps TRBD1 (5 bases). Germline V lookup: CDR1 LGHNT, CDR2 FRNRAP. V lost 5 bases to trimming and J lost 1 base, with 15 bases between them. This CDR3 has 16 residues. The CDR3 DNA sequence: TGTGCTAGTGGTGGGGGATCAAGGACATCTGGAAACACCATATATTTT. Protein sequence: CASGGGSRTSGNTIYF.